This TCR beta chain was identified in a study of CD8+ T cells in alopecia areata. Study results and limitations: On tofacitinib, scalp and blood still held many of the expanded lesional clones.

Extracted RNA was reverse transcribed, and the resulting cDNA served as sequencing template. The protocol was immunoSEQ multiplex PCR, while the TCRdb copy is restricted to in-frame clones and leaves out a portion. The sample records 150,000 to 200,000 clones, over 45% being singletons. Treatment indicated: oral pan-JAK inhibitor, 5-10 mg twice daily. V lost 0 bases to trimming and J lost 6 bases; unmatched junction nucleotides: 4. Germline lookup yields CDR1 SGHDT and CDR2 YYEEEE. CDR3 size: 14 residues. Concerning this clone: Antigen: not known.

This sequence originates from a human donor with alopecia areata. Sequences were derived from CD4+ T cells sorted from blood, sampled at week 24, from a patient treated with tofacitinib. The chain carries TRBV5-6 and TRBJ2-3, with TRBD2 matching 7 bases. CDR3 sequence reads: CASSLVSSGDTQYF. The CDR3 DNA reads TGTGCCAGCAGCTTGGTCTCTAGCGGCGATACGCAGTATTTT.